This T cell receptor (beta chain) was documented in a study of breast tumors, draining lymph nodes, adjacent tissues. Overall study results and limits: Luminal-like breast cancer showed significantly greater tumor-nontumor repertoire similarity than basal-like breast cancer did. Data only fit, rather than demonstrated, lymph node origin of most tumor T cells. Tumor repertoires ranked between lymph nodes and nontumor tissue in diversity, with V and J gene preferences. Findings are consistent with lymph node origin and intratumoral expansion of most tumor T cells.

TCRdb passed the multiplex PCR reads through MiXCR, listing each CDR3 protein once. The data contain around 8,200 distinct CDR3 sequences, about four fifths of them singletons. To note about this clonotype: What it binds is not known.

Trimming left V 5 bases short and J 3 bases short, with 15 bases between. The germline V gene encodes CDR1 SNHLY and CDR2 FYNNEI. The CDR3 runs 15 residues. The origin of this receptor is a female donor with breast cancer. Some clones in this sample may be carry-over from other donors' samples. The chain links TRBV2 to TRBJ2-3; D unclear. The sample taken for sequencing was tumor-adjacent breast tissue. The CDR3, as DNA: TGTGCCAGCAGTAAAAGGGTACCGGAGACAGATACGCAGTATTTT. Residues: CASSKRVPETDTQYF.